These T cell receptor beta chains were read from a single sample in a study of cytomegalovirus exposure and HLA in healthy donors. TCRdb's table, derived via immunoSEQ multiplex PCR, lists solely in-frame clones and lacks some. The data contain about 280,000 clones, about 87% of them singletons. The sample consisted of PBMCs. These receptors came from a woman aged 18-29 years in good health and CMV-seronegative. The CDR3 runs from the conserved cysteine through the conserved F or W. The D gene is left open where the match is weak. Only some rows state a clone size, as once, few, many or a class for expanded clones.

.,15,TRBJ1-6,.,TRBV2,CASRLTGVINSPLHF,TGTGCCAGCAGACTCACCGGGGTTATAAATTCACCCCTCCACTTT
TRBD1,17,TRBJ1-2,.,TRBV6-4,CASSDARGPQANYGYTF,TGTGCCAGCAGTGATGCCAGGGGGCCACAGGCTAACTATGGCTACACCTTC
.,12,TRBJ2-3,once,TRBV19,CASSPPLETQYF,TGTGCCAGTAGTCCCCCGTTGGAGACGCAGTATTTT
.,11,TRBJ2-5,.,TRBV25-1,CASSESETQYF,TGTGCCAGCAGTGAATCGGAGACCCAGTACTTC
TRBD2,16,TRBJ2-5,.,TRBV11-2,CASSAGTSGLQETQYF,TGTGCCAGCAGCGCAGGGACTAGCGGGCTCCAAGAGACCCAGTACTTC
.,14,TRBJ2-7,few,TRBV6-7,CAGPRDSLSYEQYF,TGTGCCGGGCCCCGGGACTCCTTGAGCTACGAGCAGTACTTC
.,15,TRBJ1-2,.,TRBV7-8,CASSLDLTVTYGYTF,TGTGCCAGCAGCTTAGATCTTACGGTTACCTATGGCTACACCTTC
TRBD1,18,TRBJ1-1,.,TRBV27,CASSPSPGQRSMNTEAFF,TGTGCCAGCAGTCCGTCTCCGGGACAGCGGTCAATGAACACTGAAGCTTTCTTT
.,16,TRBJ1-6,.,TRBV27,CASSLIAPGDNSPLHF,TGTGCCAGCAGTTTAATAGCACCAGGGGATAATTCACCCCTCCACTTT
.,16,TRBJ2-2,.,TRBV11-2,CASSVDHYEGTGELFF,TGTGCCAGCAGCGTGGACCATTACGAGGGCACCGGGGAGCTGTTTTTT
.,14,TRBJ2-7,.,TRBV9,CASSVGGPSYEQYF,TGTGCCAGCAGCGTAGGAGGGCCCTCGTACGAGCAGTACTTC
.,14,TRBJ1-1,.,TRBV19,CASSIRGPNTEAFF,TGTGCCAGTAGTATACGAGGGCCTAACACTGAAGCTTTCTTT
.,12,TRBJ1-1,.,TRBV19,CASSSQLPEAFF,TGTGCCAGTAGTTCTCAGTTACCTGAAGCTTTCTTT
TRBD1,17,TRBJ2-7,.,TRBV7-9,CASSLWVTQGSPYEQYF,TGTGCCAGCAGCCTATGGGTAACACAGGGGAGCCCCTACGAGCAGTACTTC
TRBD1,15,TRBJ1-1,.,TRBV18,CASSPYKGGGTEAFF,TGTGCCAGCTCACCATATAAAGGGGGCGGCACTGAAGCTTTCTTT
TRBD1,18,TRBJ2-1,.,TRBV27,CASTSRDRETSGHSGQFF,TGTGCCAGCACCAGCCGGGACAGGGAGACTTCTGGGCATTCAGGGCAGTTCTTC
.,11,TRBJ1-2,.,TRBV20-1,CSASSGDGYTF,TGCAGTGCTAGTTCGGGGGATGGCTACACCTTC
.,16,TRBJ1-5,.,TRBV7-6,CASSLSPGVEDQPQHF,TGTGCCAGCAGCTTATCCCCAGGGGTGGAGGATCAGCCCCAGCATTTT
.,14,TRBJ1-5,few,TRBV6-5,CATTQGGGNQPQHF,TGTGCCACAACACAGGGTGGGGGCAATCAGCCCCAGCATTTT
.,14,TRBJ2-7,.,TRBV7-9,CASGVVGGSYEQYF,TGTGCCAGCGGAGTAGTGGGGGGATCTTACGAGCAGTACTTC
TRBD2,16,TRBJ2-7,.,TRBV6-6,CASSPPGLAPEYEQYF,TGTGCCAGCAGCCCTCCGGGACTAGCTCCCGAGTACGAGCAGTACTTC
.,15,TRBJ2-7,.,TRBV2,CASTTTGSPPYEQYF,TGTGCCAGCACCACGACAGGTTCGCCACCCTACGAGCAGTACTTC
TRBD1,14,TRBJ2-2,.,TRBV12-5,CASGIGQGSRELFF,TGTGCTAGTGGTATAGGACAGGGGAGCCGGGAGCTGTTTTTT
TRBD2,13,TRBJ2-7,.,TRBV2,CASSRAGGYEQYF,TGTGCCAGCAGCCGAGCGGGGGGATACGAGCAGTACTTC
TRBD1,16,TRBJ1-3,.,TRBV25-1,CASSGQGRVAGNTIYF,TGTGCCAGCAGTGGACAGGGCAGAGTCGCTGGAAACACCATATATTTT
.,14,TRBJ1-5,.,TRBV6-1,CASSGDTSTQPQHF,TGTGCCAGCAGCGGGGACACATCAACTCAGCCCCAGCATTTT
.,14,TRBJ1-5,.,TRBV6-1,CASSGQAEGQPQHF,TGTGCCAGCAGTGGACAAGCCGAGGGTCAGCCCCAGCATTTT
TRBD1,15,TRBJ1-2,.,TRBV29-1,CSVAGRGRPDYGYTF,TGCAGCGTTGCGGGCAGGGGGCGCCCCGACTATGGCTACACCTTC
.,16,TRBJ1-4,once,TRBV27,CASSPTLREGDEKLFF,TGTGCCAGCAGTCCGACCTTACGGGAGGGGGATGAAAAACTGTTTTTT
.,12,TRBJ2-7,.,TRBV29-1,CSVDDSFGEQYF,TGCAGCGTCGACGACAGTTTCGGGGAGCAGTACTTC
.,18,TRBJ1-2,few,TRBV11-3,CASSLDWGAGIGYRGYTF,TGTGCCAGCAGCTTAGATTGGGGCGCAGGGATCGGGTATCGAGGCTACACCTTC
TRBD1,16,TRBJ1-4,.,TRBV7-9,CASSPRQGFANEKLFF,TGTGCCAGCAGCCCGAGACAGGGGTTTGCTAATGAAAAACTGTTTTTT
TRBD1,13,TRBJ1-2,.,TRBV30,CAWSGQGVWGYTF,TGTGCCTGGAGTGGTCAGGGGGTCTGGGGCTACACCTTC
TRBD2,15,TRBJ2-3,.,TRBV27,CASSLGTSGTDTQYF,TGTGCCAGCAGTTTAGGGACTAGCGGGACAGATACGCAGTATTTT
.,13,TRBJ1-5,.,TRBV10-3,CAISKLQGQPQHF,TGTGCCATCAGTAAACTACAGGGACAGCCCCAGCATTTT
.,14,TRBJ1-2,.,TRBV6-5,CASSYRAGAYGYTF,TGTGCCAGCAGTTATCGCGCAGGGGCCTATGGCTACACCTTC
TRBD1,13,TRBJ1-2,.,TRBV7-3,CASSGTETYGYTF,TGTGCCAGCAGCGGGACAGAGACCTATGGCTACACCTTC
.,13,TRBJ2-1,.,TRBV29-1,CSVGALASNEQFF,TGCAGCGTTGGGGCACTAGCTAGCAATGAGCAGTTCTTC
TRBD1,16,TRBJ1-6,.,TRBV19,CASSISRGRGESPLHF,TGTGCCAGTAGTATCAGCAGGGGGCGCGGTGAGTCACCCCTCCACTTT
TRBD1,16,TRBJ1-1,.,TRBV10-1,CASSPGQGAWNTEAFF,TGCGCCAGCAGTCCGGGACAGGGGGCTTGGAACACTGAAGCTTTCTTT
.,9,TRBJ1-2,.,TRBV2,CASPYGYTF,TGTGCCAGTCCGTATGGCTACACCTTC
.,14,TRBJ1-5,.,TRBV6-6,CASSWDTTGQPQHF,TGTGCCAGCAGTTGGGACACTACCGGGCAGCCCCAGCATTTT
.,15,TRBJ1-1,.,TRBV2,CASSGPLRGPFEAFF,TGTGCCAGCAGTGGGCCCCTCAGGGGCCCCTTTGAAGCTTTCTTT
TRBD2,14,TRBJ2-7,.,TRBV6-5,CASSYSGGEYEQYF,TGTGCCAGCAGTTATTCCGGGGGGGAATACGAGCAGTACTTC
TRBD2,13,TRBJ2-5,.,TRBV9,CASSSQREETQYF,TGTGCCAGCAGCAGCCAGCGGGAGGAGACCCAGTACTTC
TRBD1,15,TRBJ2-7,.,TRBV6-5,CASSNAGGRVNEQYF,TGTGCCAGCTCTAACGCAGGGGGACGGGTAAACGAGCAGTACTTC
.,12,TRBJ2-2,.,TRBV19,CASKGGTGELFF,TGTGCCAGTAAGGGGGGGACCGGGGAGCTGTTTTTT
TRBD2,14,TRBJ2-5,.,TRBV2,CASREGTSVETQYF,TGTGCCAGCAGGGAGGGGACTAGCGTGGAGACCCAGTACTTC
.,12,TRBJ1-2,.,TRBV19,CASSIDRYGYTF,TGTGCCAGTAGTATAGATCGCTATGGCTACACCTTC